The rows below give T cell receptor beta chains drawn from one sample of a study of CD8 T cells in ankylosing spondylitis. Using its own MiXCR run on the 5' RACE reads, TCRdb lists one record per CDR3 protein. The sample holds a few hundred thousand distinct CDR3 sequences; 18% are singletons and the top ten take approximately 32%. The sample consisted of blood, either unsorted or a sorted T cell fraction (not recorded which). The source of these receptors is a male donor with ankylosing spondylitis or in good health (not recorded which). The CDR3 runs from the conserved cysteine through the conserved F or W. A D gene is named only where the DNA matches it firmly. Clone size is stated in some rows and not others, as once, few, many or a class when expanded.

j_gene,abundance,v_gene,len,d_gene,CDR3nt,CDR3aa
TRBJ2-7,.,TRBV10-3,14,.,TGTGCCATCACAAACAGGGGGGGTAAAGACGAGCAGTACTTC,CAITNRGGKDEQYF
TRBJ2-7,.,TRBV11-2,16,TRBD2,TGTGCCAGCAGCTCTCCTGCGGGAGCTGAGGCCTACGAGCAGTACTTC,CASSSPAGAEAYEQYF
TRBJ2-7,few,TRBV6-1,16,.,TGTGCCAGCACCTCCCCCGAGTGGAAGAGGAGCTACGAGCAGTACTTC,CASTSPEWKRSYEQYF
TRBJ2-3,many,TRBV9,16,TRBD2,TGTGCCAGCAGTGAGACTAGCGGGAGGGCGGCAGATACGCAGTATTTT,CASSETSGRAADTQYF
TRBJ2-3,few,TRBV6-1,15,.,TGTGCCAGCAGACCCCCGGGCTCCATCACAGATACGCAGTATTTT,CASRPPGSITDTQYF
TRBJ2-5,.,TRBV10-3,17,.,TGTGCCATCAGTGAGTCCCCAGCGGACCCCAGCTCCGAGACCCAGTACTTC,CAISESPADPSSETQYF
TRBJ2-7,few,TRBV5-1,14,TRBD2,TGCGCCAGCCAACTAGCGGGAGGGAGCTACGAGCAGTACTTC,CASQLAGGSYEQYF
TRBJ2-7,many,TRBV6-5,14,TRBD1,TGTGCCAGCAGTTACTCCGGACAGGGTTACGAGCAGTACTTC,CASSYSGQGYEQYF
TRBJ2-7,many,TRBV7-2,14,.,TGTGCCAGCAGCTTACCTAGACCCCCCTACGAGCAGTACTTC,CASSLPRPPYEQYF
TRBJ2-6,few,TRBV25-1,13,.,TGTGCCACCCGGGCCTCTGGGGCCAACGTCCTGACTTTC,CATRASGANVLTF
TRBJ2-1,many,TRBV6-2/TRBV6-3,16,.,TGTGCCAGCAGTTACGAGTTAGCGGCCCCCTGGGGTGAGCAGTTCTTC,CASSYELAAPWGEQFF
TRBJ2-7,.,TRBV4-1,14,.,TGCGCCAGCAGCCAAGAAAAGGGAGCTGAAGAGCAGTACTTC,CASSQEKGAEEQYF
TRBJ2-1,few,TRBV12-3/TRBV12-4,21,TRBD2,TGTGCCAGCAGTTTAGGACAGGGGGTACTAGCGGGAGGGGGAGAAGTGGATGAGCAGTTCTTC,CASSLGQGVLAGGGEVDEQFF
TRBJ2-3,few,TRBV5-1,15,.,TGCGCCAGCAGCTTGAAACGGGAAGGGGTAGATACGCAGTATTTT,CASSLKREGVDTQYF
TRBJ2-3,.,TRBV27,17,.,TGTGCCAGCAGTTTATCGAGCACAGGAGGGCCAACAGATACGCAGTATTTT,CASSLSSTGGPTDTQYF
TRBJ2-5,few,TRBV12-3/TRBV12-4,14,.,TGTGCCAGCAGTTTAATCCCCTTCCAAGAGACCCAGTACTTC,CASSLIPFQETQYF
TRBJ2-7,.,TRBV5-4,16,TRBD1,TGTGCCAGCAGCATGTTCACAGGGGCAAGCTCCTACGAGCAGTACTTC,CASSMFTGASSYEQYF
TRBJ2-7,few,TRBV28,13,TRBD2,TGTGCCAGCAGTTTCCGAGCGGGAGTTGAGCAGTACTTC,CASSFRAGVEQYF
TRBJ2-1,many,TRBV7-2,11,TRBD1,TGTGCCAGCAGAACGGGACAGACCCAGTTCTTC,CASRTGQTQFF
TRBJ1-1,.,TRBV5-1,13,.,TGCGCCAGCAGCTTAGAGGGAGGGGGAGAGGCTTTCTTT,CASSLEGGGEAFF
TRBJ2-5,many,TRBV29-1,13,.,TGCAGCGTTTTCGGGGGACAACAAGAGACCCAGTACTTC,CSVFGGQQETQYF
TRBJ2-3,few,TRBV12-3/TRBV12-4,15,.,TGTGCCACTAACCCCAGGGGCTGGAACACAGATACGCAGTATTTT,CATNPRGWNTDTQYF
TRBJ2-1,.,TRBV10-3,13,TRBD1,TGTGCCGTACGACAGGGGGCCGACAATGAGCAGTTCTTC,CAVRQGADNEQFF
TRBJ2-3,many,TRBV6-1,18,TRBD2,TGTGCCAGCAGTGACGGGACTAGCGGGAGGCTATCCACAGATACGCAGTATTTT,CASSDGTSGRLSTDTQYF
TRBJ2-1,few,TRBV29-1,12,.,TGCAGCGTGACGACAGGACACAATGAGCAGTTCTTC,CSVTTGHNEQFF
TRBJ2-7,.,TRBV11-2,19,.,TGTGCCAGCAGCTCCCGGTTGGGGGGACTGACCTCGGAATCCTACGAGCAGTACTTC,CASSSRLGGLTSESYEQYF
TRBJ1-5,few,TRBV20-1,13,.,TGCAGTGCTAGTCTCCCAACGAATCAGCCCCAGCATTTT,CSASLPTNQPQHF
TRBJ2-2,few,TRBV9,19,TRBD1,TGTGCCAGCAGCGTACAGGTGGACAGGGGGCTAGGAGGGGCCGGGGAGCTGTTTTTT,CASSVQVDRGLGGAGELFF
TRBJ1-3,.,TRBV10-3,13,.,TGTGCCAGCAGTGACTTAGACGAGCAGACCATATATTTT,CASSDLDEQTIYF
TRBJ2-1,few,TRBV20-1,14,.,TGCAGTGCTAGAGCAGCAGGGCGGAGAAATGAGCAGTTCTTC,CSARAAGRRNEQFF
TRBJ1-1,many,TRBV5-1,14,.,TGCGCCAGCAGCTTGACAGGCTTGAACACTGAAGCTTTCTTT,CASSLTGLNTEAFF
TRBJ2-1,few,TRBV28,13,.,TGTGCCAGCAGTCCCCAGCCAGGGAACGAGCAGTTCTTC,CASSPQPGNEQFF
TRBJ2-2,few,TRBV27,15,TRBD1,TGTGCCAGCAGTCGGGGGACAGGGGTCACCGGGGAGCTGTTTTTT,CASSRGTGVTGELFF
TRBJ1-6,.,TRBV4-3,16,.,TGCGCCAGCAGCCAAGACAAGAGCTCCTATAATTCACCCCTCCACTTT,CASSQDKSSYNSPLHF
TRBJ2-1,.,TRBV7-8,19,TRBD2,TGTGCCAGCAGCTTAGCACCCACTATGACTAGCGGGAGGCGCAATGAGCAGTTCTTC,CASSLAPTMTSGRRNEQFF
TRBJ1-1,few,TRBV7-9,12,.,TGTGCCAGCAGCGGGCCAGACACTGAAGCTTTCTTT,CASSGPDTEAFF
TRBJ2-3,many,TRBV4-3,16,.,TGCGCCAGCAGCCACGGAACGGGGCCAAGCACAGATACGCAGTATTTT,CASSHGTGPSTDTQYF
TRBJ2-1,many,TRBV7-6,13,TRBD2,TGTGCCAGCAGCTTAGGGGGCAGCGGGGGCAAGTTCTTC,CASSLGGSGGKFF
TRBJ2-3,many,TRBV4-2,16,TRBD2,TGTGCCAGCAGCCAAGCCGGGACTAGCGGAGCAGATACGCAGTATTTT,CASSQAGTSGADTQYF
TRBJ2-2,.,TRBV2,16,TRBD2,TGTGCCAGCAGCCTCCCGGCTAGCGGAAACACCGGGGAGCTGTTTTTT,CASSLPASGNTGELFF
TRBJ2-3,.,TRBV6-2/TRBV6-3,19,TRBD2,TGTGCCAGCAGAAGGACTAGCGGGAGTCGGCCTACTAGCACAGATACGCAGTATTTT,CASRRTSGSRPTSTDTQYF
TRBJ2-3,many,TRBV7-2,17,.,TGTGCCAGCAGCCCAAACCTCGTGGGAGGTGGCACAGATACGCAGTATTTT,CASSPNLVGGGTDTQYF
TRBJ2-7,many,TRBV29-1,16,.,TGCAGCGTTGAAGATAGGGCAGGGGCTATCTCCTACGAGCAGTACTTC,CSVEDRAGAISYEQYF
TRBJ2-7,few,TRBV15,15,TRBD1,TGTGCCACCAGCAGGGACAGGGGGCCGAGTTACGAGCAGTACTTC,CATSRDRGPSYEQYF
TRBJ2-5,few,TRBV3-1,16,.,TGTGCCAGCAGCCAAGATGTTCGGCCGATAGGGGAGACCCAGTACTTC,CASSQDVRPIGETQYF
TRBJ2-7,few,TRBV4-2,17,.,TGTGCCAGCAGCCAAGATTTATCGGGCAGGTATACCCACGAGCAGTACTTC,CASSQDLSGRYTHEQYF
TRBJ2-2,few,TRBV29-1,13,.,TGCAGCGCGGTGACAGGGAACACCGGGGAGCTGTTTTTT,CSAVTGNTGELFF
TRBJ2-5,few,TRBV11-2,15,.,TGTGCCAGCAGCTTGTTTCCGCGGCACCAAGAGACCCAGTACTTC,CASSLFPRHQETQYF
TRBJ2-7,few,TRBV7-9,15,TRBD1,TGTGCCAGCAGCTCGCGGACAGGGGCCGACTACGAGCAGTACTTC,CASSSRTGADYEQYF
TRBJ2-7,.,TRBV20-1,18,TRBD2,TGCAGTGCTAGAGATCTTGCCGGGGGGAGGGTTCTTTCCTACGAGCAGTACTTC,CSARDLAGGRVLSYEQYF
TRBJ2-2,few,TRBV21-1,17,.,TGTGCCAGCACCAAGAGGGCTTATGGGCTTCACACCGGGGAGCTGTTTTTT,CASTKRAYGLHTGELFF
TRBJ1-1,few,TRBV9,16,.,TGTGCCAGCAGCGTAGCTGGGTCAGGGATGAACACTGAAGCTTTCTTT,CASSVAGSGMNTEAFF
TRBJ1-5,.,TRBV27,13,.,TGTGCCAGCAGTTTGGGAAGGAATCAGCCCCAGCATTTT,CASSLGRNQPQHF
TRBJ2-1,many,TRBV3-1,11,TRBD2,TGTGCCAGCGGACTAGCCTATGAGCAGTTCTTC,CASGLAYEQFF
TRBJ2-7,.,TRBV29-1,13,.,TGCAGCGTTGAATTGGAACAGACCTACGAGCAGTACTTC,CSVELEQTYEQYF
TRBJ2-3,many,TRBV9,14,.,TGTGCCAGCAGCGGACGGGGGTCTACAGATACGCAGTATTTT,CASSGRGSTDTQYF
TRBJ2-1,many,TRBV10-3,11,.,TGTGCCATCAGTGAGCCGCCTGGGCAGTTCTTC,CAISEPPGQFF
TRBJ2-1,.,TRBV7-9,17,.,TGTGCCAGCAGCTCGGCCACAGGGGGGGAGCCGGGAAATGAGCAGTTCTTC,CASSSATGGEPGNEQFF
TRBJ2-2,few,TRBV29-1,14,TRBD2,TGCAGCGCGTATCTAGCGGGAGGTCCCGGGGAGCTGTTTTTT,CSAYLAGGPGELFF